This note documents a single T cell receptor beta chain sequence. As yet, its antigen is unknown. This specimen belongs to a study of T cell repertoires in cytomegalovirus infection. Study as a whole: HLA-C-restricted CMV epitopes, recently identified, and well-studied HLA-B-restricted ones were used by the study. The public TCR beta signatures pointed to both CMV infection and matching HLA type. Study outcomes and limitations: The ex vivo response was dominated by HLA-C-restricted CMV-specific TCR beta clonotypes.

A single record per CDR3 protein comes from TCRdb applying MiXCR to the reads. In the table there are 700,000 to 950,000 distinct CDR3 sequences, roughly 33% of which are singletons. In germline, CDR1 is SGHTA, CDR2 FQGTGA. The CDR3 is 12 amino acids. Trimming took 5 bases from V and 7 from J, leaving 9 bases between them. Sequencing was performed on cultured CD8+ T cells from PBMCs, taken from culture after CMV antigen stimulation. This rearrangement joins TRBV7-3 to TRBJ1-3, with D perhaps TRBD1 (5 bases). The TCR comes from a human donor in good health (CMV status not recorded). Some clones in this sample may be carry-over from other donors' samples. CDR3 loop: CASSPGANTIYF. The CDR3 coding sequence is TGTGCCAGCAGCCCCGGGGCGAACACCATATATTTT.